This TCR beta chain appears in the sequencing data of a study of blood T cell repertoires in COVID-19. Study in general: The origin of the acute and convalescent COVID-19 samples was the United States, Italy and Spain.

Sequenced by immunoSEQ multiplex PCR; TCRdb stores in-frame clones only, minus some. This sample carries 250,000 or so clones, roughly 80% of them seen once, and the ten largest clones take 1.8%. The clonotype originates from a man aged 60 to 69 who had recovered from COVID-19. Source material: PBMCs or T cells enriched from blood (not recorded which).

The CDR3 DNA sequence: TGCGCCAGCAGCCACCGGGACAGCGAGAACTATGGCTACACCTTC. It yields the protein CASSHRDSENYGYTF. The V gene is TRBV5-1, the J gene TRBJ1-2; 7 bases are a match to TRBD1. Germline CDR1 SGHRS, CDR2 YFSETQ. The J segment lost 2 bases and the V segment lost 4 bases, leaving 8 bases of the junction unmatched. This CDR3 is 15 amino acids long. Drawing the rest from reference TRBV5-1 and TRBJ1-2, the complete variable domain is KAGVTQTPRYLIKTRGQQVTLSCSPISGHRSVSWYQQTPGQGLQFLFEYFSETQRNKGNFPGRFSGRQFSNSRSEMNVSTLELGDSALYLCASSHRDSENYGYTFGSGTRLTVV.